These 29 T cell receptor beta chains were all obtained from the same sample, sequenced in a study of shared clonotypes between healthy human individuals. Sequencing used immunoSEQ multiplex PCR; TCRdb keeps in-frame clones, though not all of them. Of fewer than 650,000 clones in the sample, 60% to 85% were seen once. The sequenced sample was PBMCs. These TCRs come from a woman aged 40 to 50 in good health. Some clones in this sample may be carry-over from other donors' samples.

The rearrangement uses TRBV19 and TRBJ1-2, with D maybe TRBD1 (6 bases). The CDR3 spans 15 residues. Trimming cost V 4 bases and J 4 bases, with 16 bases left between them. Germline V gives CDR1 LNHDA, CDR2 SQIVND (reference sequence). This CDR3 is CASSRGVGTSYGYTF. CDR3 coding DNA: TGTGCCAGTAGTAGGGGGGTAGGGACAAGCTATGGCTACACCTTC.

About this clone: Additional DNA sequences in this sample encode the identical CDR3. The chain uses TRBV18 and TRBJ1-1; the D gene is possibly TRBD1 (5 bases). The V end lost 3 bases, the J end lost 3 bases, and 8 bases lay between the germline ends. In germline, CDR1 is KGHSH, CDR2 LQKENI. CDR3 length equals 13 residues. The CDR3 nucleotides read TGTGCCAGCTCACCCAGGGAGGACACTGAAGCTTTCTTT. Encoded protein: CASSPREDTEAFF.

V usage is TRBV6-5 and J usage is TRBJ2-5; 7 positions match TRBD1. The CDR3 totals 15 residues. The germline V gene encodes CDR1 MNHEY and CDR2 SVGAGI. V lost 4 bases and J lost 1; bases outside the gene matches: 6. CDR3 coding DNA: TGTGCCAGCAGTTCTTTGGGACAGCCCCAAGAGACCCAGTACTTC. Protein: CASSSLGQPQETQYF.

This rearrangement joins TRBV9 to TRBJ2-7; D is possibly TRBD1 (5 bases). The V gene lost 0 bases and the J gene lost 6 bases, with 10 bases spanning the gap. The length of the CDR3 is 13 residues. The germline V gene has CDR1 SGDLS and CDR2 YYNGEE. In DNA form, the CDR3 reads TGTGCCAGCAGCGTAGTAAGGGGCTCCGAGCAGTACTTC. This translates into CASSVVRGSEQYF.

The chain combines TRBV19 with TRBJ2-6; no clear D gene. CDR3 length: 16 amino acids. CDR1 and CDR2 from the germline V gene are LNHDA and SQIVND (reference sequence). V was clipped by 11 bases and J by 5 bases, with 22 bases between them. DNA for the CDR3: TGTGCCGCGAAGAGACAAATCACAAAGCGGGCCAACGTCCTGACTTTC. Protein sequence: CAAKRQITKRANVLTF. Using reference TRBV19 and TRBJ2-6 for the parts outside the CDR3, the full variable domain is DGGITQSPKYLFRKEGQNVTLSCEQNLNHDAMYWYRQDPGQGLRLIYYSQIVNDFQKGDIAEGYSVSREKKESFPLTVTSAQKNPTAFYLCAAKRQITKRANVLTFGAGSRLTVL.

V and J are TRBV7-9 and TRBJ2-7; no definite D call. The germline V and J ends were trimmed by 5 bases and 0 bases, with 5 bases remaining between them. Germline-derived CDR1 and CDR2 are SEHNR and FQNEAQ (reference sequence). The CDR3 length is 12 residues. The CDR3 coding sequence is TGTGCCAGCAGCATTAGCTCCTACGAGCAGTACTTC. Translation: CASSISSYEQYF.

The chain employs TRBV7-3 and TRBJ2-3; 8 nucleotides line up with TRBD1. V shed 4 bases and J 5 bases; nucleotides not matched to a gene: 2. The CDR3 covers 13 residues. Germline V lookup: CDR1 SGHTA, CDR2 FQGTGA. The CDR3 protein is CASSSTGGDTQYF. The CDR3 region has the DNA TGTGCCAGCAGCTCAACAGGGGGAGATACGCAGTATTTT.

There are many counts of this clone. The J gene is TRBJ1-1, the V gene TRBV30, with D perhaps matching TRBD1 (5 bases). The CDR3 runs to 14 residues. V shed 0 bases and J shed 4 bases, with 12 bases lying between them. Per germline, CDR1 GTSNPN and CDR2 SVGIG (reference sequence). CDR3 residues: CAWSVGVSVTEAFF. The CDR3 coding sequence is TGTGCCTGGAGTGTGGGGGTGTCGGTCACTGAAGCTTTCTTT.

V usage is TRBV19 and J usage is TRBJ1-3; D may be TRBD1 (6 bases). This CDR3 comprises 13 residues. From germline, CDR1 is LNHDA and CDR2 SQIVND (reference sequence). The V and J ends lost 6 bases and 4 bases respectively, with 10 bases between them. For the CDR3, the DNA is TGTGCCAGTAGCACAGGGCCCGGAAACACCATATATTTT. It codes for CASSTGPGNTIYF.

The sample holds one count of this clone. The chain carries TRBV10-3 and TRBJ2-7, with 8 bases fitting TRBD1. Germline V lookup: CDR1 ENHRY, CDR2 SYGVKD. The junction had 7 bases not matched to a gene; V was cut back by 8 bases and J by 4 bases. The CDR3 extends over 13 amino acids. CDR3 sequence reads: CAIGQGAGYEQYF. DNA for the CDR3: TGTGCCATCGGGCAGGGGGCGGGATACGAGCAGTACTTC.

This clone was seen just once. The V call is TRBV7-3, the J call TRBJ2-1; 8 bases agree with TRBD2. The CDR3 consists of 16 residues. The trim removed 5 bases at V and 3 bases at J, leaving 9 bases unmatched. Germline V lookup: CDR1 SGHTA, CDR2 FQGTGA. The DNA for the CDR3 is TGTGCCAGCAGCCCCATAAGCGGGAGTCTCTACAATGAGCAGTTCTTC. It yields the protein CASSPISGSLYNEQFF.

The rearrangement joins TRBV19 to TRBJ1-2, with a tentative D call TRBD1 (6 bases). V shed 8 bases and J shed 5 bases, with 18 bases lying between them. Germline V lookup: CDR1 LNHDA, CDR2 SQIVND (reference sequence). The CDR3 extends over 14 amino acids. This CDR3 is CASGTGFDLYGYTF. The DNA for the CDR3 is TGTGCCAGTGGAACAGGGTTTGACCTATATGGCTACACCTTC.

The V gene is TRBV19, the J gene TRBJ2-7, with 9 bases lining up with TRBD2. Trimming cost V 8 bases and J 2 bases; bases outside gene matches: 22. Germline V lookup: CDR1 LNHDA, CDR2 SQIVND (reference sequence). The length of the CDR3 is 19 residues. The CDR3 region has the DNA TGTGCCAGTCCTTGGCCAGATAACGGAAGCGGGAGGACTACCTACGAGCAGTACTTC. Encoded protein: CASPWPDNGSGRTTYEQYF. Full variable domain (outside the CDR3, taken from reference TRBV19 and TRBJ2-7): DGGITQSPKYLFRKEGQNVTLSCEQNLNHDAMYWYRQDPGQGLRLIYYSQIVNDFQKGDIAEGYSVSREKKESFPLTVTSAQKNPTAFYLCASPWPDNGSGRTTYEQYFGPGTRLTVT.

The V gene is TRBV9, the J gene TRBJ2-1, with 10 bases fitting TRBD1. Germline CDR1 is SGDLS and CDR2 is YYNGEE. The CDR3 extends over 19 amino acids. The trim removed 3 bases at V and 7 bases at J, leaving 19 bases unmatched. CDR3 in amino acids: CASSDLPEIGTGVRNEQFF. The CDR3 DNA reads as TGTGCCAGCAGCGACCTGCCTGAGATCGGGACAGGGGTGCGGAATGAGCAGTTCTTC.

This clone showed up many times. The sample carries other DNA sequences with the same CDR3. The J gene is TRBJ2-3, the V gene TRBV18; TRBD2 agrees at 7 bases. Looked up from germline, CDR1 is KGHSH and CDR2 is LQKENI. The CDR3 runs 15 residues. J lost 3 bases, V lost 1 base, and 4 bases had no gene match. The CDR3 sequence: CASSPLGGPTDTQYF. The DNA of the CDR3 is TGTGCCAGCTCACCACTGGGAGGGCCAACAGATACGCAGTATTTT.

As concerns this clone: A single base separates this from a much larger clone, so it may be a read error. The chain combines TRBV6-4 with TRBJ2-7, with TRBD1 matching over 8 bases. Losses at the gene ends were 5 bases for V and 5 bases for J; bases not matched to a gene: 5. The length of the CDR3 is 13 residues. CDR1 and CDR2 (germline): MRHNA, SNTAGT. The CDR3 DNA reads TGTGCCAGCAGTAGGACAGGGTCCCACGAGCAGTACTTC. Protein product: CASSRTGSHEQYF.

The J gene is TRBJ1-1, the V gene TRBV7-9; D gene unclear. V shed 3 bases and J shed 0 bases, with 8 bases lying between them. The CDR3 contains 14 residues. From germline, CDR1 is SEHNR and CDR2 FQNEAQ (reference sequence). The CDR3 nucleotides read TGTGCCAGCAGCTTCCCCCTCTTGAACACTGAAGCTTTCTTT. It specifies CASSFPLLNTEAFF.

As for this clone: The germline gene is not matched at one end of the junction; a read error may be the cause. J is TRBJ2-5 and V is TRBV5-1; D is undetermined. Germline CDR1 and CDR2: SGHRS and YFSETQ. The CDR3 contains 14 residues. The DNA for the CDR3 is TGCGCCAGCAGCTTTTTGGGGTTACAAGAGGCCCAGTACTTC. It specifies CASSFLGLQEAQYF.

This chain uses TRBV6-5 with TRBJ2-3; D not resolved. CDR3 length: 13 residues. V lost 6 bases to trimming and J lost 2 bases, with 9 bases between them. The germline CDR1 and CDR2 sequences are MNHEY and SVGAGI. CDR3 sequence (DNA): TGTGCCAGCAGAAGACACTCCACAGATACGCAGTATTTT. The encoded protein is CASRRHSTDTQYF.

The chain carries TRBV4-2 and TRBJ2-7; D call uncertain. The ends were cut back, 0 bases at V and 5 bases at J, with 17 bases in the middle. Germline V gene lookup returns CDR1 LGHNA and CDR2 YNFKEQ. The CDR3 has 16 amino acids. The CDR3 region is CASSQERPLRGDEQYF. In DNA form, the CDR3 reads TGTGCCAGCAGCCAAGAACGCCCACTCCGAGGCGACGAGCAGTACTTC.

This clone was detected a few times. The V gene is TRBV25-1, the J gene TRBJ1-4; 9 bases agree with TRBD1. The junction had 5 bases not matched to a gene; V was cut back by 2 bases and J by 7 bases. This CDR3 has 15 residues. CDR1 is MGHDK, CDR2 SYGVNS, per germline. CDR3 in DNA: TGTGCCAGCAGTGAAGACAGGGGGTTGGGTGAAAAACTGTTTTTT. It codes for CASSEDRGLGEKLFF.

The chain carries TRBV5-1 and TRBJ2-7; tentatively, D is TRBD1 (6 bases). The germline V gene has CDR1 SGHRS and CDR2 YFSETQ. The CDR3 length is 14 residues. Trimming took 5 bases from V and 4 from J, leaving 16 bases between them. The CDR3, as DNA: TGCGCCAGCAGGGATCGGGACACCAATTACGAGCAGTACTTC. Translating gives CASRDRDTNYEQYF.

J is TRBJ1-1 and V is TRBV29-1; D gene ambiguous. This CDR3 has 12 residues. The V end lost 4 bases, the J end lost 7 bases, and 13 bases lay between the germline ends. Per the germline V gene, CDR1 is SQVTM and CDR2 is ANQGSEA. The chain's CDR3 is CSVVRDRLEAFF. The CDR3 coding sequence is TGCAGCGTTGTAAGAGACCGCCTTGAAGCTTTCTTT.

This clone appeared once. The J gene is TRBJ2-7, the V gene TRBV30, with D maybe TRBD1 (5 bases). Per the germline V gene, CDR1 is GTSNPN and CDR2 is SVGIG (reference sequence). The CDR3 has 11 amino acids. Trimming took off 1 base at V and 5 bases at J, with 6 bases between the two ends. CDR3 loop: CAWSARDEQYF. The CDR3, as DNA: TGTGCCTGGAGTGCCAGGGACGAGCAGTACTTC.

The chain joins TRBV6-6 to TRBJ1-2; 8 positions match TRBD1. Trimming took 2 bases from V and 8 from J; bases not matched to a gene: 10. The CDR3 is made up of 15 amino acids. Looked up from germline, CDR1 is MNHNY and CDR2 is SVGAGI (reference sequence). The CDR3 protein is CASSYAGTGSGGYTF. CDR3 in DNA: TGTGCCAGCAGTTACGCCGGGACAGGATCTGGCGGCTACACCTTC.

This rearrangement joins TRBV7-9 to TRBJ2-3; D may be TRBD2 (6 bases). CDR3 length: 17 residues. V was trimmed by 2 bases and J by 4 bases, leaving 19 bases between them. The V gene's germline CDR1 is SEHNR and CDR2 FQNEAQ (reference sequence). In DNA form, the CDR3 reads TGTGCCAGCAGCTTAAATGTCGAGTGGGAGGTCTCAGATACGCAGTATTTT. Translating gives CASSLNVEWEVSDTQYF.

The chain links TRBV6-4 to TRBJ1-4, with TRBD1 matching over 9 bases. Germline-derived CDR1 and CDR2 are MRHNA and SNTAGT. This CDR3 has 16 residues. The V and J ends lost 3 bases and 5 bases, in that order; junction bases with no gene match: 7. For the CDR3, the DNA is TGTGCCAGCAGTGAAGCGACAGGGACAGGGAATGAAAAACTGTTTTTT. Protein product: CASSEATGTGNEKLFF.

The chain combines TRBV28 with TRBJ1-2; 7 bases are a match to TRBD1. V lost 4 bases, J lost 3 bases, and 5 bases stayed unmatched. The CDR3 sequence is 14 residues long. The germline CDR1 and CDR2 sequences are MDHEN and SYDVKM. CDR3 residues: CASSSLDRHYGYTF. CDR3 DNA: TGTGCCAGCAGTTCCCTGGACAGGCACTATGGCTACACCTTC.

The chain couples TRBV15 to TRBJ1-5, with TRBD1 matching 9 bases. From germline, CDR1 is LNHNV and CDR2 YYDKDF (reference sequence). J lost 7 bases, V lost 1 base, and 8 bases had no gene match. CDR3 length: 16 residues. DNA of the CDR3: TGTGCCACCAGCAGAGGCGGGACAGGGTGGGCCCAGCCCCAGCATTTT. Translation gives CATSRGGTGWAQPQHF.